The table lists the clone carrying this T cell receptor (beta chain) with many counts. Its target is not known. The PCR employed 60 Vbeta primers together with 13 Jbeta primers. The protocol was immunoSEQ multiplex PCR, while the TCRdb copy is restricted to in-frame clones and leaves out a portion. The sample lists fewer than 200,000 clones; around 76% were seen once. The data were taken from a study of cytomegalovirus exposure and HLA in healthy donors. Study-level findings and limits: Diagnosis of cytomegalovirus status made by the classifier reportedly showed high specificity and sensitivity. A later analysis linked 15,000 to 20,000 TCR beta sequences to HLA alleles at 0.05 false discovery rate.

Germline V CDR1 and CDR2: LNHDA, SQIVND (reference sequence). The V end lost 3 bases, the J end lost 3 bases, and 15 bases lay between the germline ends. The CDR3 loop spans 16 amino acids. This receptor was obtained from a man in his forties in good health and CMV-seropositive. Sequencing input: PBMCs. The chain uses TRBV19 and TRBJ2-1; perhaps TRBD2 as D (6 bases). In DNA, the CDR3 is TGTGCCAGTAGTATGGATGGGAGGACCCTCTACAATGAGCAGTTCTTC. Its protein is CASSMDGRTLYNEQFF.